Reported below is one T cell receptor (beta chain). The antigen it binds to is not known. Qualities for individual bases were not recorded, and no much larger clone is one base off. TCR CDR3 regions were amplified from genomic DNA by multiplex PCR using the deep immunoSEQ assay. Genomic DNA extracted from each cell subset was distributed evenly over all wells of several immunoSEQ 96-well plates, and each plate served as one replicate. Each replicate PCR for sorted subsets received roughly 0.2 ug genomic DNA, equal to about 30,000 T cell genomes. Purified libraries were measured with a Qubit 3.0 fluorometer, size-checked on a Bioanalyzer 2100, and measured again with the KAPA Library Quantification kit. Every immunoSEQ 96-well plate was sequenced on a dedicated single-read 150-cycle Illumina NextSeq 550 flow cell. The original pipeline was this. Because the immunoSEQ output held only junctional sequences and lacked quality scores, the filtering could not match the filtering applied to full-length reads. To assign V/J genes and CDR3, sequences were annotated against IMGT germline references using PyIR, a Python wrapper for IgBLAST v1.9. Reads with weak V/J assignments (E-value above 1e-6), missing CDR3, stop codons, out-of-frame junctions, or ambiguous translated residues were removed. V3J clonotypes were defined as sequences sharing an identical inferred V gene, J gene, and CDR3 amino acid sequence. Percentage overlap between repertoires was computed as shared unique clonotypes divided by the size of the smaller repertoire. RTK rarefaction, the Chao1 estimator, and Recon v2.1 estimates of unobserved clonotypes were used to assess repertoire richness. Generation probabilities for all TCRbeta clonotypes obtained by the gDNA method from a handful of donors were computed using OLGA. TCRdb mirrors the immuneACCESS table, restricted to in-frame sequences. Some clones are absent from its copies; in checked studies, under half trace to an unresolved V gene, and the reason for the others is unknown. V, J and clone size were drawn from that table, and D and trimming were deduced from the DNA. In all, the sample holds under 1,100,000 clones, and around 82% of those were seen once. The ten largest clones take up 0.5% to 0.65% of the sample.

The donors were healthy, HIV-negative adults with no recently reported acute infections or vaccinations. All donors were Caucasian adults living in Nashville, Tennessee, USA. Magnetic negative selection was used to enrich CD4+ T cells, after which naive cells were positively selected on CD45RA and the negative fraction became the memory subset. Blood was obtained by leukapheresis, after which PBMCs were separated by Ficoll-Histopaque density gradient centrifugation and cryopreserved in liquid nitrogen vapor phase. Analytical flow cytometry was used to check the purity and quantity of every magnetically sorted T cell population. Each sorted fraction had its genomic DNA isolated and then quantified by UV absorbance on a Nanodrop 2000c. These data are taken from a study of shared clonotypes between healthy human individuals (dated by TCRdb to the early 2020s). Regarding the complete study: The cohort comprised two women and three men aged 18 to 49 years. Per donor, three plates each were used for CD4 naive and CD4 memory, two for CD8 naive, and one for CD8 memory. To estimate repertoire size and how much clonotypes are shared between individuals, the study performed deep sequencing of blood TCR repertoires from roughly five healthy adults. Different laboratories and diverse techniques were used to prepare libraries and sequence TCR repertoires, to increase sequencing depth and limit assay-specific biases. Leukapheresis yielded between about 0.9 and 10 billion PBMCs per donor. Points the paper makes about the study in general: Sharing across a few donors was observed for 5% to 6.5% of naive CD4, 3.5% of naive CD8, roughly 2.3% of memory CD4, and over 0.3% of memory CD8 clonotypes. Rarefaction of sorted-subset datasets indicated incomplete sequencing despite the large sequencing depth. Because the study included only a small number of donors, the genetic and exposure-history diversity represented was limited. Pairwise subsampling indicated that sequencing depth was expected to affect the degree of clonotype sharing among donors. Sampling was restricted to blood, and TCR repertoires in tissues likely differ from the TCR repertoires found in blood. Compared with non-shared clonotypes, clonotypes shared by all four sorted-subset donors had higher generation probabilities. Naive subsets generally had larger estimated clonotype richness than memory subsets did.

CDR1 and CDR2 were assigned from the germline V gene as KGHSH and LQKENI. Between the V and J ends, shortened by 3 bases and 5 bases respectively, the junction contains 18 bases. The CDR3 starts with the cysteine, ends with the phenylalanine, and has 16 residues. The only DNA kept is the CDR3, 48 bases in frame from the first base. Input material: memory CD4+ T cells from PBMCs. This specimen's cell subset or site label, per the study, means: CD45RA-negative fraction. The TCR comes from a man aged 18 to 29 in good health. Some clones in this sample may be carry-over from other donors' samples. This chain joins TRBV18 to TRBJ2-3, with the D gene uncertain. Here the CDR3 is given as CASSPMTLLGRDTQYF. The sequence in DNA is TGTGCCAGCTCACCGATGACCCTTCTCGGAAGAGATACGCAGTATTTT.